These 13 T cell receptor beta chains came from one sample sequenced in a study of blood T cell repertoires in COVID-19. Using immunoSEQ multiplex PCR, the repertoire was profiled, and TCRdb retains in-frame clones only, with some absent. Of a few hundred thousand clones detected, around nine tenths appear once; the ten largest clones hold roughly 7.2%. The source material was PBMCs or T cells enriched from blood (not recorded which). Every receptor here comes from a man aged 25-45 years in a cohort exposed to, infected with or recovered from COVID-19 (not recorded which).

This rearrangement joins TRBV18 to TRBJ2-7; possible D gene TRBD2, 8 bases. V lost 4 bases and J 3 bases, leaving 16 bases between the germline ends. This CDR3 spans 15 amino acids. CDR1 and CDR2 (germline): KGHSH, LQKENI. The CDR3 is CASSRPGGGYYEQYF. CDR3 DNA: TGTGCCAGCTCACGGCCGGGAGGGGGCTACTACGAGCAGTACTTC.

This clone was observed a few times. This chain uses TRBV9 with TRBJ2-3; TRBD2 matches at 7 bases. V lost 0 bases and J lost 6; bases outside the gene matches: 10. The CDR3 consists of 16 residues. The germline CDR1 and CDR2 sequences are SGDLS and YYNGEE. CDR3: CASSVVGWRESDTQYF. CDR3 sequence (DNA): TGTGCCAGCAGCGTAGTAGGTTGGCGGGAGTCCGATACGCAGTATTTT.

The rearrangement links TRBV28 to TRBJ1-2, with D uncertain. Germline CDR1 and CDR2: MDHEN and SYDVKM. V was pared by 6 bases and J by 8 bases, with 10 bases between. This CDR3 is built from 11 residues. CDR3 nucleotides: TGTGCCAGCAGCCCCTCCTTAGGCTACACCTTC. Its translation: CASSPSLGYTF.

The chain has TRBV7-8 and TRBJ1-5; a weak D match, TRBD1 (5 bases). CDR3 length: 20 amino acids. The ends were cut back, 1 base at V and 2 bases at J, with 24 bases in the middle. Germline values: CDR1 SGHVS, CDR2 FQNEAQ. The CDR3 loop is CASSLGKWQAGRDGNQPQHF. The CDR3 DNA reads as TGTGCCAGCAGCTTAGGGAAGTGGCAGGCGGGACGGGATGGCAATCAGCCCCAGCATTTT.

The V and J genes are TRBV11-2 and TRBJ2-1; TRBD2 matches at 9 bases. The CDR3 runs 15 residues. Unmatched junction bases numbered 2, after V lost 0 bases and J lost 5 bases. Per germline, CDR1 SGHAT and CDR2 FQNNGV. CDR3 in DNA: TGTGCCAGCAGCTTAGAGCGACTAGCGGACAATGAGCAGTTCTTC. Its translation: CASSLERLADNEQFF.

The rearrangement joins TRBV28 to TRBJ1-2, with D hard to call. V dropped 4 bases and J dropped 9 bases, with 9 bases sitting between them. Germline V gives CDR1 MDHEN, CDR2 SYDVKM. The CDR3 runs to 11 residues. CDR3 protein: CASSSGGSYTF. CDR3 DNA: TGTGCCAGCAGTTCGGGAGGGAGCTACACCTTC.

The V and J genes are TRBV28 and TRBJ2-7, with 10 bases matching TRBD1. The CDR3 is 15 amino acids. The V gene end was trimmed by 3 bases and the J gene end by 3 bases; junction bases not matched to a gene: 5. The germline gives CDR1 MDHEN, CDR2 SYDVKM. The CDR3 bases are TGTGCCAGCAGTTTCGGGGACAGGGGATTCTACGAGCAGTACTTC. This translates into CASSFGDRGFYEQYF.

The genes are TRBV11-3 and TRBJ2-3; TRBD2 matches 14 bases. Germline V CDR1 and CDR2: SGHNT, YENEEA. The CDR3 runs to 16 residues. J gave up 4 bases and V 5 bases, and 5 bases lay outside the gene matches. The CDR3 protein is CASSIGTSGSSDTQYF. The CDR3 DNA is TGTGCCAGCAGCATAGGGACTAGCGGGAGTTCAGATACGCAGTATTTT.

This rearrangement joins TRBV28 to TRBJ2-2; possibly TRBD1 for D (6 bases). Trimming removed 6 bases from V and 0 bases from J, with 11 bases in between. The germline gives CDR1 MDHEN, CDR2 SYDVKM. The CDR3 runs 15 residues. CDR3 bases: TGTGCCAGCAGCCCCGGGACAACGAACACCGGGGAGCTGTTTTTT. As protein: CASSPGTTNTGELFF.

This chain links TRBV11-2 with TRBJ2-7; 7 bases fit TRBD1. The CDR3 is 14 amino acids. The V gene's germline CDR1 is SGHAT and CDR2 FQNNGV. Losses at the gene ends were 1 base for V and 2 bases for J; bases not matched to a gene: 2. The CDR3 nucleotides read TGTGCCAGCAGCTTAGTACAGGGGACCTACGAGCAGTACTTC. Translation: CASSLVQGTYEQYF. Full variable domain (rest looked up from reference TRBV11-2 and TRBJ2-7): EAGVAQSPRYKIIEKRQSVAFWCNPISGHATLYWYQQILGQGPKLLIQFQNNGVVDDSQLPKDRFSAERLKGVDSTLKIQPAKLEDSAVYLCASSLVQGTYEQYFGPGTRLTVT.

The CDR3 DNA reads as TGTGCCAGCAGTTTAGGGACAGCTCCGCGCGAGCAGTACTTC. It translates to CASSLGTAPREQYF. The chain is built from TRBV28 and TRBJ2-7, with TRBD1 matching over 7 bases. Germline V gives CDR1 MDHEN, CDR2 SYDVKM. The CDR3 loop spans 14 amino acids. Unmatched junction bases numbered 7, after V lost 2 bases and J lost 6 bases.

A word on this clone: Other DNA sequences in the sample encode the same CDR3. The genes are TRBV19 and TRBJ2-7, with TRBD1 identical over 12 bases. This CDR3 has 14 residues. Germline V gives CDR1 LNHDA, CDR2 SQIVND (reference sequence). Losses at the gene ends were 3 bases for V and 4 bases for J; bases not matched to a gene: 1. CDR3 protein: CASSMGQGAYEQYF. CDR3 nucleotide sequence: TGTGCCAGTAGTATGGGACAGGGGGCTTACGAGCAGTACTTC.

The CDR3, as DNA: TGTGCCACCGCTGAGTGGTCTATAGCCAAAAACATTCAGTACTTC. This gives the protein CATAEWSIAKNIQYF. The V and J genes are TRBV28 and TRBJ2-4, with D unresolved. V lost 10 bases and J 0 bases, leaving 16 bases between the germline ends. Germline CDR1 and CDR2: MDHEN and SYDVKM. The CDR3 contains 15 residues.